Sequencing of this TCR beta chain was carried out in a study of T-cell reconstitution after alpha-beta-depleted transplantation in children (TCRdb year 2016). The study in broad terms: Using TCR repertoire profiling, the study quantitatively followed how T-cell immune reconstitution unfolded in children after TCRalphabeta/CD19-depleted allogeneic hematopoietic cell transplantation. What the research found in general, with its limitations: The high TCRbeta diversity at day 60 in some patients was ascribed to recipient T cells and intrathymic progenitors that had survived conditioning. Over the following months the frequencies of hyperexpanded clones went down, and after one year T-cell counts and TCRbeta diversity were mostly credited to newly produced T cells. Apparently early alphabetaT-cell count recovery about two months after transplant reportedly relied on only several hundred rapidly expanded clones derived from non-depleted graft cells.

CDR1 SGHDN and CDR2 FVKESK were looked up in the germline V gene. V lost 0 bases and J lost 0 bases; the stretch between them is 4 bases long. Including the terminal cysteine and phenylalanine, the CDR3 comprises 14 residues. The CDR3 DNA has 42 bases and is translated from base 1. The sample's treatment or condition, from its label and the paper: allogeneic hematopoietic cell transplantation with graft depleted of TCRalphabeta T cells and CD19 B cells. The children who served as transplant recipients had been given grafts of TCRalphabeta/CD19-depleted allogeneic hematopoietic cells. Libraries were constructed by PCR. The instrument given in TCRdb is Illumina HiSeq 2500. Molecular barcoding was employed in the preparation of TCR libraries, with unique molecular identifiers being used to normalize TCRbeta repertoire quantification. The raw public data were reprocessed by TCRdb itself: fastp quality trimming at Q25, MiXCR clonotype calling, in-frame beta chains only. Merged by CDR3 protein, the rows form single entries marked with the most common genes and DNA. In this sample the table shows 440,000 or so distinct CDR3 sequences, roughly 43% of which occur a single time. Roughly a quarter of the sample belongs to the ten largest clones.

A note on this clonotype: Its antigen remains undetermined. No much larger clone exists at a distance of one base, and base qualities are not known.

The sequenced sample was PBMCs, obtained before TCRalphabeta/CD19-depleted stem cell transplant. The chain employs TRBV14 and TRBJ2-3; the D gene is unclear. This receptor was identified in a girl under 10 years old with aplastic anemia, due to receive a stem cell transplant. The nucleotide sequence is given as TGTGCCAGCAGCCAAGAACCCAGCACAGATACGCAGTATTTT. This is translated as CASSQEPSTDTQYF.